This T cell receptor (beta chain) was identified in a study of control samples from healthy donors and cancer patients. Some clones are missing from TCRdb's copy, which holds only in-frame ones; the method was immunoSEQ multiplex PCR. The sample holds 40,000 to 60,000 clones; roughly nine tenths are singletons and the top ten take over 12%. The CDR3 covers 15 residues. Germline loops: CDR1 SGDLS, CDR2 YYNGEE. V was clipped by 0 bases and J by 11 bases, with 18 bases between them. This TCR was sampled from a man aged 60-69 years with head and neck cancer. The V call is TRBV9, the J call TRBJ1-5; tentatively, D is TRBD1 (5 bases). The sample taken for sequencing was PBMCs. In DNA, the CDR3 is TGTGCCAGCAGCGTAGACGGCAGGGAGTCTACAGCCCAGCATTTT. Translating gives CASSVDGRESTAQHF.